The following is a T cell receptor beta chain sequence with its context. What it binds is not known. This sample stems from a study of regulatory dendritic cells for organ transplantation. Study outcomes and limitations: Memory CD8+ clonal expansion seemed more limited with regulatory than mature dendritic cells.

Repertoires were generated with immunoSEQ multiplex PCR, while TCRdb's copy carries only in-frame clones and drops some. Among roughly 9,800 clones, roughly 65% were seen once, and the ten largest hold approximately 0.57%. Germline trimming cut 2 bases from V and 0 bases from J; bases unmatched to any gene: 16. Germline CDR1 reads KGHSH; CDR2 reads LQKENI. This CDR3 comprises 20 residues. CFSE-labeled sorted T cells met regulatory or mature dendritic cells for under 6 days. The chain has TRBV18 and TRBJ2-3; 8 bases align to TRBD1. The source of this sequence is a human donor in good health. Sequencing input: naive CD4+ T cells from blood cultured with dendritic cells. Subset here: CD45RA+ naive T cells. As DNA, the CDR3 is TGTGCCAGCTCACCAATCAGGCTTATCTCAGGGGGCCCTAGCACAGATACGCAGTATTTT. This translates into CASSPIRLISGGPSTDTQYF.